The 21 T cell receptor beta chains below all came from one sample that was sequenced in a study of OX40 agonist ivuxolimab in advanced cancers. Produced via immunoSEQ multiplex PCR; TCRdb's table is partial and in-frame only. The sample holds more than 45,000 clones, 70% to 85% seen once. Sequenced here: CD4+ or CD8+ T cells sorted from blood, sampled in a trial of the OX40 agonist ivuxolimab. Receptors were obtained from an adult with an advanced solid tumor such as melanoma, head and neck, liver or kidney cancer.

The CDR3 nucleotides are TGTGCCTGGAGTCCCGGGACAGAGAACACTGAAGCTTTCTTT. Residues: CAWSPGTENTEAFF. The chain uses TRBV30 and TRBJ1-1; 7 bases are a match to TRBD1. From germline, CDR1 is GTSNPN and CDR2 SVGIG (reference sequence). This CDR3 region has 14 residues. The V segment lost 2 bases and the J segment 1 base; nucleotides outside the gene matches: 4.

The V gene is TRBV30, the J gene TRBJ1-5; D not certain. Germline V CDR1 and CDR2: GTSNPN, SVGIG (reference sequence). This CDR3 region has 13 residues. V was shortened by 2 bases and J by 2 bases, with 7 bases between the two germline ends. The CDR3 DNA reads TGTGCCTGGAGTCTGGCAGGCAATCAGCCCCAGCATTTT. Protein: CAWSLAGNQPQHF.

This clone was seen a few times. The rearrangement joins TRBV7-2 to TRBJ1-6; weak D call: TRBD1 (5 bases). Per the germline V gene, CDR1 is SGHTA and CDR2 is FQGNSA. The V gene lost 1 base and the J gene lost 0 bases, with 16 bases spanning the gap. The CDR3 contains 19 residues. The CDR3 coding sequence is TGTGCCAGCAGCTTAGTCCCGCAGACAGCGAGCTCCTATAATTCACCCCTCCACTTT. Protein sequence: CASSLVPQTASSYNSPLHF. Full variable domain (rest looked up from reference TRBV7-2 and TRBJ1-6): GAGVSQSPSNKVTEKGKDVELRCDPISGHTALYWYRQSLGQGLEFLIYFQGNSAPDKSGLPSDRFSAERTGGSVSTLTIQRTQQEDSAVYLCASSLVPQTASSYNSPLHFGNGTRLTVT.

This rearrangement joins TRBV5-6 to TRBJ1-2; a possible D gene is TRBD1 (5 bases). The CDR3 has 13 amino acids. V lost 4 bases to trimming and J lost 8 bases, with 15 bases between them. Germline V gene lookup returns CDR1 SGHDT and CDR2 YYEEEE. CDR3 region: CASSPTVLSGYTF. The CDR3 nucleotides read TGTGCCAGCAGCCCGACAGTTTTAAGCGGCTACACCTTC. Supplemented by reference TRBV5-6 and TRBJ1-2, the full variable domain reads DAGVTQSPTHLIKTRGQQVTLRCSPKSGHDTVSWYQQALGQGPQFIFQYYEEEERQRGNFPDRFSGHQFPNYSSELNVNALLLGDSALYLCASSPTVLSGYTFGSGTRLTVV.

This clone was seen only a few times. J is TRBJ1-1 and V is TRBV7-8; weak D call: TRBD1 (5 bases). This CDR3 has 12 amino acids. V lost 2 bases and J lost 6, with 7 bases in between. Germline CDR1 and CDR2: SGHVS and FQNEAQ. Here the CDR3 reads CASSLRGPEAFF. The CDR3 nucleotides are TGTGCCAGCAGCTTACGGGGCCCTGAAGCTTTCTTT. Full variable domain (missing parts from reference TRBV7-8 and TRBJ1-1): GAGVSQSPRYKVAKRGQDVALRCDPISGHVSLFWYQQALGQGPEFLTYFQNEAQLDKSGLPSDRFFAERPEGSVSTLKIQRTQQEDSAVYLCASSLRGPEAFFGQGTRLTVV.

The chain is built from TRBV7-9 and TRBJ2-7; possible D gene TRBD1, 7 bases. Germline V gene lookup returns CDR1 SEHNR and CDR2 FQNEAQ (reference sequence). V was shortened by 5 bases and J by 5 bases, with 22 bases between the two germline ends. The CDR3 is made up of 16 amino acids. CDR3 sequence reads: CASSLAGGTSVHEQYF. The CDR3 coding sequence is TGTGCCAGCAGCCTCGCAGGGGGGACATCAGTCCACGAGCAGTACTTC.

The chain uses TRBV7-2 and TRBJ2-1; 14 nucleotides agree with TRBD2. CDR3 length equals 16 residues. V shed 2 bases, J shed 8 bases, and the junction held 5 bases outside the gene matches. Germline lookup yields CDR1 SGHTA and CDR2 FQGNSA. The CDR3 coding sequence is TGTGCCAGCAGCTTACGGACTAGCGGGGGGAGCTATGAGCAGTTCTTC. Translating gives CASSLRTSGGSYEQFF.

The chain couples TRBV19 to TRBJ2-5; 7 bases match TRBD1. Germline values: CDR1 LNHDA, CDR2 SQIVND (reference sequence). V trimming: 5 bases; J trimming: 4 bases; junction bases outside the gene matches: 10. This CDR3 spans 15 amino acids. CDR3 loop: CASSALGTAGETQYF. The CDR3 nucleotides are TGTGCCAGTAGTGCCCTTGGGACAGCCGGAGAGACCCAGTACTTC.

V usage is TRBV6-1 and J usage is TRBJ1-4; maybe TRBD1 (5 bases). The V end was cut by 2 bases, the J end by 8 bases, with 12 bases between. Germline CDR1 reads MNHNS; CDR2 reads SASEGT. The CDR3 length is 14 residues. CDR3 nucleotides: TGTGCCAGCAGTGAATTGACAGTCGCCGAAAAACTGTTTTTT. This translates into CASSELTVAEKLFF.

The chain is built from TRBV7-2 and TRBJ2-3; D may be TRBD2 (6 bases). Germline V gene lookup returns CDR1 SGHTA and CDR2 FQGNSA. The CDR3 loop spans 13 amino acids. Between the trimmed V and J ends, which lost 3 bases and 5 bases, there was a span of 9 bases. CDR3 loop: CASSLSGQDTQYF. The CDR3 DNA follows: TGTGCCAGCAGCTTGAGCGGGCAAGATACGCAGTATTTT. The full variable domain, rest sourced from reference TRBV7-2 and TRBJ2-3, is GAGVSQSPSNKVTEKGKDVELRCDPISGHTALYWYRQSLGQGLEFLIYFQGNSAPDKSGLPSDRFSAERTGGSVSTLTIQRTQQEDSAVYLCASSLSGQDTQYFGPGTRLTVL.

The table lists this clone with a count of one. The V gene is TRBV7-2, the J gene TRBJ1-3; D gene ambiguous. The germline V gene encodes CDR1 SGHTA and CDR2 FQGNSA. The CDR3 is made up of 16 amino acids. Deletions cut 0 bases from V and 4 bases from J, with 13 bases between. The CDR3, as DNA: TGTGCCAGCAGCTTAGCGCAGGTTACTTCCGGAAACACCATATATTTT. Translating it yields CASSLAQVTSGNTIYF.

The sample holds many counts of this clone. The chain links TRBV18 to TRBJ2-5, with D uncertain. Trimming took off 2 bases at V and 1 base at J, with 5 bases between the two ends. Germline assignment: CDR1 KGHSH and CDR2 LQKENI. The CDR3 is made up of 13 amino acids. Here the CDR3 reads CASSPDSQETQYF. The CDR3 region has the DNA TGTGCCAGCTCACCAGATAGCCAAGAGACCCAGTACTTC.

This clone was seen only a few times. This chain links TRBV19 with TRBJ1-5, with TRBD1 matching 9 bases. Germline CDR1 reads LNHDA; CDR2 reads SQIVND (reference sequence). Losses at the gene ends were 5 bases for V and 4 bases for J; bases not matched to a gene: 9. CDR3 length equals 16 residues. In nucleotides, the CDR3 is TGTGCCAGTAGTTCTCGGGCCGGGACAGGGAATCAGCCCCAGCATTTT. Its protein is CASSSRAGTGNQPQHF.

Here the CDR3 DNA reads TGCGCCAGCAGCCAATTGGGAGGGACTAGCGATGAGCAGTTCTTC. Protein: CASSQLGGTSDEQFF. V usage is TRBV5-1 and J usage is TRBJ2-1; the match to TRBD2 covers 10 bases. The germline V gene encodes CDR1 SGHRS and CDR2 YFSETQ. The CDR3 consists of 15 residues. Unmatched junction bases numbered 9, after V lost 4 bases and J lost 8 bases.

The chain has TRBV15 and TRBJ1-2; D unclear. CDR1 and CDR2 (germline): LNHNV, YYDKDF (reference sequence). Trimming removed 0 bases from V and 1 base from J, with 18 bases in between. The CDR3 contains 18 residues. The CDR3 reads CATSRDGSVRAHNYGYTF. The CDR3 nucleotides read TGTGCCACCAGCAGAGACGGAAGTGTAAGGGCCCATAACTATGGCTACACCTTC.

This clone was found a few times. The CDR3 DNA reads as TGTGCCAGCAGCCTGACAGGGGATCAGGGCTACACCTTC. Protein product: CASSLTGDQGYTF. The V gene is TRBV6-1, the J gene TRBJ1-2, with 8 bases fitting TRBD1. With 6 bases clipped from V and 8 bases from J, the junction kept 8 bases outside the gene matches. Germline lookup yields CDR1 MNHNS and CDR2 SASEGT. The CDR3 is made up of 13 amino acids.

This chain links TRBV5-1 with TRBJ1-1; 10 positions agree with TRBD1. In germline, CDR1 is SGHRS, CDR2 YFSETQ. V lost 4 bases and J lost 7; bases outside the gene matches: 10. The CDR3 is 15 amino acids. DNA for the CDR3: TGCGCCAGCAGCCAAACCGGGACAGGGGCTAATGAAGCTTTCTTT. It is translated as CASSQTGTGANEAFF.

The rearrangement joins TRBV7-9 to TRBJ2-5; 8 bases line up with TRBD2. Per germline, CDR1 SEHNR and CDR2 FQNEAQ (reference sequence). V dropped 2 bases and J dropped 3; count of bases not matched to a gene: 5. This CDR3 is built from 15 residues. CDR3: CASSLILAEKETQYF. CDR3 bases: TGTGCCAGCAGCTTAATACTAGCGGAGAAAGAGACCCAGTACTTC.

This clone is a singleton in its sample. The V call is TRBV5-1, the J call TRBJ1-1, with 7 nucleotides matching TRBD1. Germline values: CDR1 SGHRS, CDR2 YFSETQ. Trimming at V came to 3 bases and at J to 0 bases, leaving 5 bases not matched to a gene. CDR3 size: 15 residues. The CDR3 nucleotides read TGCGCCAGCAGCTCCCCGACAGGGATGAACACTGAAGCTTTCTTT. It is translated as CASSSPTGMNTEAFF.

The chain combines TRBV6-1 with TRBJ2-4; TRBD1 matches 9 bases. This CDR3 has 14 amino acids. After removal of 7 bases from V and 4 bases from J, the junction contained 5 bases not matched to a gene. Germline CDR1 MNHNS, CDR2 SASEGT. Here the CDR3 reads CASNIDRGKNIQYF. DNA for the CDR3: TGTGCCAGCAACATTGACAGGGGGAAAAACATTCAGTACTTC.

J is TRBJ2-3 and V is TRBV7-3; D call uncertain. CDR1 and CDR2 (germline): SGHTA, FQGTGA. The CDR3 is 13 residues long. Trimming removed 4 bases at V and 4 bases at J, with 9 bases between. The CDR3 nucleotides read TGTGCCAGCAGCTCCAATGCGGCAGATACGCAGTATTTT. Translated: CASSSNAADTQYF.